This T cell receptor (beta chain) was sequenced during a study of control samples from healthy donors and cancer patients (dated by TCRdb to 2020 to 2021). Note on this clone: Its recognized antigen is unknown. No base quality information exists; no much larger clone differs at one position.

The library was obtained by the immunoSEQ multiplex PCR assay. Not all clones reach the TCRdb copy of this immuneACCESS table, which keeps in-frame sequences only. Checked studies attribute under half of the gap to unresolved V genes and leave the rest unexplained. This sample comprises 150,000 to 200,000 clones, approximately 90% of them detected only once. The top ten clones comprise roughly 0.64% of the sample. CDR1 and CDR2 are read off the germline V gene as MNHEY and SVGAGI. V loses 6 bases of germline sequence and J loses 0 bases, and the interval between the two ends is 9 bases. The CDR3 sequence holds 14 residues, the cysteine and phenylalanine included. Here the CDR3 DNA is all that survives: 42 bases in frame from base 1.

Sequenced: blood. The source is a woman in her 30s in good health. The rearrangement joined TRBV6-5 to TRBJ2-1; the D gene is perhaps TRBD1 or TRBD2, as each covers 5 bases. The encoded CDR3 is CASSTGTSYNEQFF. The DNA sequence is TGTGCCAGCAGCACCGGGACCTCCTACAATGAGCAGTTCTTC.